This entry lists 13 T cell receptor beta chains sequenced from one sample in a study of radiation and T cells in renal cell carcinoma. This sample's time point: baseline pretreatment blood. The treatment here: 15 Gy SBRT to primary tumor, nephrectomy 4 weeks later. This table comes from immunoSEQ multiplex PCR, and its TCRdb copy is limited to in-frame clones, with some not included. The sample has 85,000 to 100,000 clones; less than 90% are singletons. This sample comprised blood, obtained from a patient whose treatment included radiotherapy and nephrectomy. Source of these receptors: a man aged 45-60 years with renal cell carcinoma.

This rearrangement joins TRBV2 to TRBJ1-2; a weak D match, TRBD1 (5 bases). CDR1 is SNHLY and CDR2 is FYNNEI in the germline V gene. The CDR3 has 13 amino acids. V lost 6 bases to trimming and J lost 4 bases, with 12 bases between them. For the CDR3, the DNA is TGTGCCAGCAGCAGGCCCGGGGGCTATGGCTACACCTTC. This translates into CASSRPGGYGYTF.

The V and J genes are TRBV7-6 and TRBJ2-3; D may be TRBD2 (7 bases). The germline V and J ends were trimmed by 1 base and 5 bases, with 13 bases remaining between them. Germline V lookup: CDR1 SGHVS, CDR2 FNYEAQ. This CDR3 is built from 15 residues. This CDR3 is CASSLGGGAVDTQYF. CDR3 DNA sequence: TGTGCCAGCAGCTTAGGTGGGGGGGCCGTAGATACGCAGTATTTT.

This clone was detected only a few times. The J gene is TRBJ1-5, the V gene TRBV5-6; 9 bases agree with TRBD1. Germline lookup yields CDR1 SGHDT and CDR2 YYEEEE. Losses at the gene ends were 0 bases for V and 5 bases for J; bases not matched to a gene: 0. This CDR3 comprises 14 residues. CDR3 loop: CASSLGDRDQPQHF. The DNA of the CDR3 is TGTGCCAGCAGCTTGGGGGACAGGGATCAGCCCCAGCATTTT. The full variable domain, completed using reference TRBV5-6 and TRBJ1-5, is DAGVTQSPTHLIKTRGQQVTLRCSPKSGHDTVSWYQQALGQGPQFIFQYYEEEERQRGNFPDRFSGHQFPNYSSELNVNALLLGDSALYLCASSLGDRDQPQHFGDGTRLSIL.

The rearrangement links TRBV27 to TRBJ1-3; D is undetermined. Germline loops: CDR1 MNHEY, CDR2 SMNVEV (reference sequence). V was cut by 6 bases and J by 0 bases, with 6 bases left in between. The CDR3 covers 13 residues. The CDR3 reads CASRTNSGNTIYF. CDR3 nucleotides: TGTGCCAGCAGGACTAACTCTGGAAACACCATATATTTT.

The chain joins TRBV28 to TRBJ2-5, with 12 bases matching TRBD2. The CDR3 length is 16 residues. Per germline, CDR1 MDHEN and CDR2 SYDVKM. V lost 3 bases to trimming and J lost 5 bases; unmatched junction nucleotides: 7. For the CDR3, the DNA is TGTGCCAGCAGTTTCGAGGGACTAGCGGGTCGGGAGACCCAGTACTTC. It codes for CASSFEGLAGRETQYF.

The chain is built from TRBV5-1 and TRBJ1-2; a possible D gene is TRBD1 (5 bases). The CDR3 spans 16 residues. V lost 4 bases and J lost 1, with 17 bases in between. Germline V lookup: CDR1 SGHRS, CDR2 YFSETQ. CDR3 loop: CASSPVRADYNYGYTF. CDR3 DNA: TGCGCCAGCAGCCCAGTCAGGGCAGACTATAACTATGGCTACACCTTC.

V and J are TRBV19 and TRBJ1-3; the match to TRBD1 covers 8 bases. The ends lost 5 bases at V and 0 bases at J; junction bases unmatched: 9. The CDR3 consists of 17 residues. The germline gives CDR1 LNHDA, CDR2 SQIVND (reference sequence). The CDR3 reads CASSLRGQDYSGNTIYF. The CDR3 bases are TGTGCCAGTAGTCTCCGGGGACAGGACTACTCTGGAAACACCATATATTTT.

This chain joins TRBV9 and TRBJ1-1; TRBD1 agrees at 11 bases. Unmatched junction bases numbered 8, after V lost 5 bases and J lost 5 bases. The CDR3 length is 15 residues. Germline CDR1 SGDLS, CDR2 YYNGEE. CDR3 nucleotides: TGTGCCAGCAGACCGGGGACAGGGGGATTTACTGAAGCTTTCTTT. This gives the protein CASRPGTGGFTEAFF.

This clone was observed once. This chain links TRBV18 with TRBJ2-2; either TRBD1 or TRBD2 may supply D (5 bases each). Trimming took off 4 bases at V and 8 bases at J, with 14 bases between the two ends. The CDR3 contains 14 residues. CDR1 is KGHSH and CDR2 is LQKENI in the germline V gene. DNA for the CDR3: TGTGCCAGCTCACTCCGGGACGGCTTAGGGGAGCTGTTTTTT. Encoded protein: CASSLRDGLGELFF.

This clone was observed once. The V gene is TRBV5-5, the J gene TRBJ2-3; 7 bases fit TRBD2. The trim removed 1 base at V and 3 bases at J, leaving 5 bases unmatched. Germline V lookup: CDR1 SGHKS, CDR2 YYEKEE (reference sequence). The CDR3 has 15 amino acids. The CDR3 region has the DNA TGTGCCAGCAGCTTGAATGGGAGGGAGACAGATACGCAGTATTTT. It specifies CASSLNGRETDTQYF.

The chain joins TRBV30 to TRBJ2-6; possibly TRBD1 for D (6 bases). Germline CDR1 is GTSNPN and CDR2 is SVGIG (reference sequence). There are 16 residues in the CDR3. The V gene lost 0 bases and the J gene lost 1 base, with 10 bases spanning the gap. CDR3 sequence: CAWSVPGVSGANVLTF. The CDR3, as DNA: TGTGCCTGGAGTGTCCCAGGGGTTTCTGGGGCCAACGTCCTGACTTTC.

A few counts support this clone. V gene TRBV7-6 combines with J gene TRBJ1-6, with 10 bases identical to TRBD1. The J segment lost 7 bases and the V segment lost 3 bases, leaving 3 bases of the junction unmatched. Germline V gene sequence: CDR1 SGHVS, CDR2 FNYEAQ. CDR3 length: 15 residues. The CDR3 reads CASSLTGGPNSPLHF. The CDR3 DNA sequence: TGTGCCAGCAGCTTGACAGGGGGCCCAAATTCACCCCTCCACTTT.

This clone has more than one count but fewer than ten. The rearrangement joins TRBV6-5 to TRBJ1-1; TRBD1 matches at 9 bases. Per germline, CDR1 MNHEY and CDR2 SVGAGI. This CDR3 has 16 residues. The J segment lost 4 bases and the V segment lost 4 bases, leaving 10 bases of the junction unmatched. The CDR3, as DNA: TGTGCCAGCAGTTCCTCCTGGACAGGGGCCGGCACTGAAGCTTTCTTT. It yields the protein CASSSSWTGAGTEAFF.